These T cell receptor beta chains were read from a single sample in a study of blood T cell repertoires in COVID-19. Assay: immunoSEQ multiplex PCR; the TCRdb copy retains only in-frame clones and omits some. Among a few hundred thousand clones listed, around 80% were seen once. The sequencing input was PBMCs or T cells enriched from blood (not recorded which). The source of these receptors is a middle-aged woman with acute COVID-19. The CDR3 runs from the conserved cysteine through the conserved F or W. Fields, in order: D gene, V gene, J gene, clone size, CDR3 length, CDR3 protein, CDR3 DNA. The D gene is left open where the match is weak. Part of the rows lack a size; the others show once, few, many or a class for expanded clones.

d_call: NA; v_call: TRBV29-1; j_call: TRBJ2-1; clone_size: few; cdr3_length: 12; cdr3_aa: CSVEHALRGLFF; cdr3_nt: TGCAGCGTTGAACATGCCCTTCGGGGATTGTTCTTC
d_call: NA; v_call: TRBV9; j_call: TRBJ1-2; clone_size: NA; cdr3_length: 12; cdr3_aa: CASSGSVHGYTF; cdr3_nt: TGTGCCAGCAGCGGGTCAGTCCATGGCTACACCTTC
d_call: NA; v_call: TRBV7-9; j_call: TRBJ2-2; clone_size: NA; cdr3_length: 15; cdr3_aa: CASSLLGPNTGELFF; cdr3_nt: TGTGCCAGCAGCTTACTGGGGCCGAACACCGGGGAGCTGTTTTTT
d_call: TRBD2; v_call: TRBV4-1; j_call: TRBJ2-3; clone_size: NA; cdr3_length: 16; cdr3_aa: CASSQVSSGGLDYQYF; cdr3_nt: TGCGCCAGCAGCCAAGTGTCTTCGGGGGGGCTCGATTATCAGTATTTT
d_call: TRBD1; v_call: TRBV10-2; j_call: TRBJ1-2; clone_size: NA; cdr3_length: 14; cdr3_aa: CAARTGGPRYGYTF; cdr3_nt: TGCGCCGCTCGAACAGGGGGTCCTCGCTATGGCTACACCTTC
d_call: NA; v_call: TRBV28; j_call: TRBJ1-1; clone_size: NA; cdr3_length: 12; cdr3_aa: CASSFGNLGAFF; cdr3_nt: TGTGCCAGCAGTTTTGGAAATCTAGGAGCTTTCTTT
d_call: TRBD1; v_call: TRBV6-5; j_call: TRBJ2-7; clone_size: NA; cdr3_length: 16; cdr3_aa: CASSYSRTGTSYEQYF; cdr3_nt: TGTGCCAGCAGTTACTCGAGGACAGGGACCAGCTACGAGCAGTACTTC
d_call: NA; v_call: TRBV6-5; j_call: TRBJ1-1; clone_size: few; cdr3_length: 14; cdr3_aa: CASSYSEQITEAFF; cdr3_nt: TGTGCCAGCAGTTACTCGGAACAGATCACTGAAGCTTTCTTT
d_call: NA; v_call: TRBV28; j_call: TRBJ1-3; clone_size: NA; cdr3_length: 15; cdr3_aa: CASSAHLVSGNTIYF; cdr3_nt: TGTGCCAGCAGTGCCCACCTCGTTAGTGGAAACACCATATATTTT
d_call: TRBD2; v_call: TRBV11-2; j_call: TRBJ2-5; clone_size: NA; cdr3_length: 17; cdr3_aa: CASSLGTSGGPQETQYF; cdr3_nt: TGTGCCAGCAGCTTAGGGACTAGCGGGGGGCCGCAAGAGACCCAGTACTTC